The 9 T cell receptor beta chains given below trace back to one sample, sequenced in a study of blood T cell repertoires in COVID-19. Here immunoSEQ multiplex PCR was the method, and the copy in TCRdb shows in-frame clones only, minus some. The sample consists of over 200,000 clones, 70% to 90% of them appearing once. The source material was PBMCs or T cells enriched from blood (not recorded which). Receptor source: a woman aged 45-65 years in a cohort exposed to, infected with or recovered from COVID-19 (not recorded which).

This clone appeared a few times. This chain uses TRBV7-2 with TRBJ2-3, with TRBD2 matching over 7 bases. V trimming: 3 bases; J trimming: 0 bases; junction bases outside the gene matches: 12. Germline V CDR1 and CDR2: SGHTA, FQGNSA. CDR3 length: 18 amino acids. The CDR3 nucleotides are TGTGCCAGCAGCTTCCGACCCCCAGCGGGGATGAGCACAGATACGCAGTATTTT. Translation: CASSFRPPAGMSTDTQYF. Full variable domain (outside the CDR3, taken from reference TRBV7-2 and TRBJ2-3): GAGVSQSPSNKVTEKGKDVELRCDPISGHTALYWYRQSLGQGLEFLIYFQGNSAPDKSGLPSDRFSAERTGGSVSTLTIQRTQQEDSAVYLCASSFRPPAGMSTDTQYFGPGTRLTVL.

This chain links TRBV5-6 with TRBJ1-2; D not certain. The V end was cut by 4 bases, the J end by 4 bases, with 23 bases between. Germline V gene sequence: CDR1 SGHDT, CDR2 YYEEEE. The CDR3 is 17 amino acids. DNA for the CDR3: TGTGCCAGCAGCCCTAAGGGAGGGATGGGCTCTATCTATGGCTACACCTTC. Its protein is CASSPKGGMGSIYGYTF.

The V call is TRBV5-1, the J call TRBJ2-2, with 9 bases lining up with TRBD1. The germline gives CDR1 SGHRS, CDR2 YFSETQ. With V trimmed by 3 bases and J by 3 bases, 3 bases remained unmatched. The CDR3 sequence is 15 residues long. The CDR3 coding sequence is TGCGCCAGCAGCTCAAGGACAGGGGACACCGGGGAGCTGTTTTTT. Translated: CASSSRTGDTGELFF. The entire variable domain, with the rest obtained from reference TRBV5-1 and TRBJ2-2, is as follows: KAGVTQTPRYLIKTRGQQVTLSCSPISGHRSVSWYQQTPGQGLQFLFEYFSETQRNKGNFPGRFSGRQFSNSRSEMNVSTLELGDSALYLCASSSRTGDTGELFFGEGSRLTVL.

Remarks on this clone: This sample includes further DNA sequences coding for the same CDR3. The rearrangement links TRBV9 to TRBJ2-5, with D perhaps TRBD2 (6 bases). The ends were cut back, 0 bases at V and 3 bases at J, with 9 bases in the middle. Germline CDR1 and CDR2: SGDLS and YYNGEE. The CDR3 runs to 14 residues. The CDR3: CASSVGTTKETQYF. DNA of the CDR3: TGTGCCAGCAGCGTAGGGACTACTAAAGAGACCCAGTACTTC.

This clone was recorded once. This sequence joins TRBV18 and TRBJ1-3; D gene ambiguous. Trimming cost V 5 bases and J 0 bases, with 5 bases left between them. This CDR3 spans 13 amino acids. Germline loops: CDR1 KGHSH, CDR2 LQKENI. This CDR3 is CASSENSGNTIYF. Written as DNA, the CDR3 is TGTGCCAGCTCAGAGAACTCTGGAAACACCATATATTTT.

The chain couples TRBV7-2 to TRBJ1-2; D perhaps matches TRBD1 (5 bases). The ends were cut back, 0 bases at V and 2 bases at J, with 7 bases in the middle. This CDR3 comprises 14 residues. Germline CDR1 SGHTA, CDR2 FQGNSA. The CDR3 DNA is TGTGCCAGCAGCTTAGCTCCAGGGAACTATGGCTACACCTTC. As protein: CASSLAPGNYGYTF.

CDR3 protein: CASSQSWDSANYGYTF. The CDR3 DNA follows: TGCGCCAGCAGCCAAAGTTGGGACAGTGCTAACTATGGCTACACCTTC. V is TRBV4-3 and J is TRBJ1-2, with 7 bases fitting TRBD1. V trimming: 2 bases; J trimming: 0 bases; junction bases outside the gene matches: 6. The CDR3 covers 16 residues. The germline V gene has CDR1 LGHNA and CDR2 YSLEER.

The gene calls are TRBV7-2 and TRBJ2-5, with TRBD2 matching over 7 bases. The length of the CDR3 is 14 residues. J gave up 11 bases and V 4 bases, and 13 bases lay outside the gene matches. Germline CDR1 SGHTA, CDR2 FQGNSA. CDR3 sequence reads: CASSSSGRVAGQYF. CDR3 bases: TGTGCCAGCAGCTCCTCAGGGAGGGTGGCCGGGCAGTACTTC.

The rearrangement links TRBV5-4 to TRBJ2-4; D not resolved. The CDR3 runs to 13 residues. The V gene lost 2 bases and the J gene lost 5 bases, with 8 bases spanning the gap. In germline, CDR1 is SGHNT, CDR2 YYREEE (reference sequence). CDR3 nucleotides: TGTGCCAGCAGCTTTTTAGTGGAAAACATTCAGTACTTC. This codes for CASSFLVENIQYF.